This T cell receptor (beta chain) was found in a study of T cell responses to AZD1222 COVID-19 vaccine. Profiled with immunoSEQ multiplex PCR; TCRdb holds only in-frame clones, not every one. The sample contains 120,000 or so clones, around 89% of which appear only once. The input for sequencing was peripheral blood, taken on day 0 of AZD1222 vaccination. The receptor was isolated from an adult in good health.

CDR3 protein: CASSVGTSETNTGELFF. The CDR3 nucleotides read TGTGCCAGCAGCGTCGGGACAAGCGAGACGAACACCGGGGAGCTGTTTTTT. The rearrangement joins TRBV9 to TRBJ2-2; a possible D gene is TRBD1 (6 bases). V lost 2 bases and J lost 0, with 14 bases in between. Germline V lookup: CDR1 SGDLS, CDR2 YYNGEE. This CDR3 spans 17 amino acids.